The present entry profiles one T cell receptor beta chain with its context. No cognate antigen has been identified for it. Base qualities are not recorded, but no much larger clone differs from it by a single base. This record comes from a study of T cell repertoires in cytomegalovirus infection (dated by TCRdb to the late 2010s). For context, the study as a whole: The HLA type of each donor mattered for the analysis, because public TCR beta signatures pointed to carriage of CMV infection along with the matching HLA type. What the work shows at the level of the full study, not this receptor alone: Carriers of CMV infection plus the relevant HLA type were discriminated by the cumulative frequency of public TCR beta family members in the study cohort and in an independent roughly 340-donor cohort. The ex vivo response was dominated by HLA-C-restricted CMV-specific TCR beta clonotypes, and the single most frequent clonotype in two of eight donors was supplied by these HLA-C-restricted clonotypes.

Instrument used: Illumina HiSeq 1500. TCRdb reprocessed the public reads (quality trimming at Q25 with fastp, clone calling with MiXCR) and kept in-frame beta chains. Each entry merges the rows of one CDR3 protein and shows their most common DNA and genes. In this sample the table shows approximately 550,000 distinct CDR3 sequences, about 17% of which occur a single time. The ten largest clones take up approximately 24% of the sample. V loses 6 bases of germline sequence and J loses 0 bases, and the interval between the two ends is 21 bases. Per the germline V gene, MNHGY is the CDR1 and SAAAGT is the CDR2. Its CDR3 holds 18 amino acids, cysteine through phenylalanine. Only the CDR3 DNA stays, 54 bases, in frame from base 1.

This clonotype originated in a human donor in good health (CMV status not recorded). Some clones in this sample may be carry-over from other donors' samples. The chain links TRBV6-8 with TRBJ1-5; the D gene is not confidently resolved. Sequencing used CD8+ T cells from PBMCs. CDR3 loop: CASSRKPPRGPSNQPQHF. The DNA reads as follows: TGTGCCAGCAGCCGCAAACCCCCCAGAGGCCCTAGCAATCAGCCCCAGCATTTT.